The 30 T cell receptor beta chains below come from one sample, sequenced in a study of blood T cell repertoires in COVID-19. The method was immunoSEQ multiplex PCR; TCRdb's version includes in-frame clones alone and lacks a portion of them. The sample lists fewer than 450,000 clones; approximately 85% were seen once. Sequenced input: PBMCs or T cells enriched from blood (not recorded which). The receptors stem from a woman aged 40 to 50 with acute COVID-19.

The J gene is TRBJ1-2, the V gene TRBV18; tentative D call: TRBD1 (5 bases). The germline V gene encodes CDR1 KGHSH and CDR2 LQKENI. This CDR3 is 13 amino acids long. Trimming pared 6 bases from V and 1 base from J, leaving 9 bases between. The CDR3 DNA is TGTGCCAGCTCCCCGACAGTTAACTATGGCTACACCTTC. This encodes CASSPTVNYGYTF.

This chain uses TRBV20-1 with TRBJ1-1, with D tentatively TRBD1 (6 bases). The length of the CDR3 is 11 residues. Looked up from germline, CDR1 is DFQATT and CDR2 is SNEGSKA (reference sequence). V lost 6 bases and J 7 bases, leaving 12 bases between the germline ends. The CDR3 sequence: CSAEPGDEAFF. The CDR3, as DNA: TGCAGTGCCGAGCCAGGGGATGAAGCTTTCTTT.

This chain uses TRBV29-1 with TRBJ1-2; possibly TRBD1 for D (6 bases). Germline-derived CDR1 and CDR2 are SQVTM and ANQGSEA. The CDR3 contains 15 residues. The V gene lost 2 bases and the J gene lost 8 bases, with 21 bases spanning the gap. The DNA of the CDR3 is TGCAGCGTTGAATCCCAACCCCCGACAGGCGTCGGCTACACCTTC. Residues: CSVESQPPTGVGYTF. Supplemented by reference TRBV29-1 and TRBJ1-2, the full variable domain reads SAVISQKPSRDICQRGTSLTIQCQVDSQVTMMFWYRQQPGQSLTLIATANQGSEATYESGFVIDKFPISRPNLTFSTLTVSNMSPEDSSIYLCSVESQPPTGVGYTFGSGTRLTVV.

The rearrangement uses TRBV6-6 and TRBJ1-2; 8 bases agree with TRBD1. With V trimmed by 5 bases and J by 5 bases, 10 bases remained unmatched. The CDR3 length is 15 residues. The germline V gene has CDR1 MNHNY and CDR2 SVGAGI (reference sequence). For the CDR3, the DNA is TGTGCCAGCAGTAAACAACGACAGGGGATATATGGCTACACCTTC. Its protein product is CASSKQRQGIYGYTF.

V and J are TRBV15 and TRBJ1-2; no clear D. Trimming cost V 1 base and J 5 bases, with 8 bases left between them. The CDR3 extends over 13 amino acids. Looked up from germline, CDR1 is LNHNV and CDR2 is YYDKDF (reference sequence). The CDR3, as DNA: TGTGCCACCAGCAGAGCGGGAGTGTATGGCTACACCTTC. Translation gives CATSRAGVYGYTF.

This chain links TRBV7-8 with TRBJ1-1; D remains ambiguous. Trimming took off 5 bases at V and 4 bases at J, with 14 bases between the two ends. Germline loops: CDR1 SGHVS, CDR2 FQNEAQ. The length of the CDR3 is 14 residues. This CDR3 reads CASSREQSSTEAFF. CDR3 nucleotide sequence: TGTGCCAGCAGCCGCGAACAGTCGAGCACTGAAGCTTTCTTT.

This clone appeared a few times. The rearrangement links TRBV7-9 to TRBJ2-7; weak D call: TRBD2 (5 bases). There are 15 residues in the CDR3. Trimming left V 1 base short and J 3 bases short, with 13 bases between. Germline loops: CDR1 SEHNR, CDR2 FQNEAQ (reference sequence). CDR3 region: CASSLVLGSGYEQYF. As DNA, the CDR3 is TGTGCCAGCAGCTTAGTCTTGGGCAGCGGCTACGAGCAGTACTTC.

The CDR3 region has the DNA TGCGCCAGCGGGACCGGGACTAGGGTAGAGGAGCTGTTTTTT. This codes for CASGTGTRVEELFF. The chain links TRBV5-1 to TRBJ2-2, with TRBD2 identical over 8 bases. Germline V CDR1 and CDR2: SGHRS, YFSETQ. After removal of 7 bases from V and 10 bases from J, the junction contained 12 bases not matched to a gene. This CDR3 region has 14 residues.

The rearrangement uses TRBV12-3 or TRBV12-4 and TRBJ2-3, with unresolved D. This CDR3 spans 13 amino acids. V lost 3 bases to trimming and J lost 4 bases, with 8 bases between them. CDR3 DNA sequence: TGTGCCAGCAGTTTCGTGCAGGCAGATACGCAGTATTTT. Its translation is CASSFVQADTQYF.

V gene TRBV6-5 combines with J gene TRBJ2-5; D is possibly TRBD2 (6 bases). V was trimmed by 5 bases and J by 4 bases, leaving 14 bases between them. The CDR3 extends over 14 amino acids. CDR1 is MNHEY and CDR2 is SVGAGI in the germline V gene. For the CDR3, the DNA is TGTGCCAGCAGTACGCCGACTAGGAGAGAGACCCAGTACTTC. It encodes CASSTPTRRETQYF.

The chain employs TRBV7-8 and TRBJ1-5, with unresolved D. Trimming took off 1 base at V and 7 bases at J, with 5 bases between the two ends. This CDR3 is 12 amino acids long. Germline CDR1 is SGHVS and CDR2 is FQNEAQ. The CDR3 loop is CASSLGVQPQHF. CDR3 nucleotides: TGTGCCAGCAGCTTAGGCGTGCAGCCCCAGCATTTT.

The CDR3 spells CASSPVGANTGELFF. The CDR3 DNA sequence: TGTGCCAGCAGCCCGGTGGGGGCAAACACCGGGGAGCTGTTTTTT. The chain recombines TRBV5-4 with TRBJ2-2, with TRBD1 as a possible D gene (6 bases). The CDR3 loop spans 15 amino acids. CDR1 is SGHNT, CDR2 YYREEE, per germline (reference sequence). V was trimmed by 4 bases and J by 2 bases, leaving 12 bases between them.

This clone was observed many times. The chain combines TRBV27 with TRBJ1-4; 12 bases align to TRBD1. This CDR3 is 17 amino acids long. V trimming: 5 bases; J trimming: 3 bases; junction bases outside the gene matches: 7. Germline V CDR1 and CDR2: MNHEY, SMNVEV (reference sequence). The CDR3 coding sequence is TGTGCCAGCAGTCCCAGGGGACAGGGGGCGTCTAATGAAAAACTGTTTTTT. Translation: CASSPRGQGASNEKLFF.

This chain links TRBV9 with TRBJ2-7; the D gene is possibly TRBD2 (6 bases). V lost 4 bases and J 0 bases, leaving 11 bases between the germline ends. Germline CDR1 reads SGDLS; CDR2 reads YYNGEE. CDR3 length: 14 amino acids. The CDR3 here is CASSPAGGSYEQYF. The DNA for the CDR3 is TGTGCCAGCAGCCCCGCCGGGGGCTCCTACGAGCAGTACTTC.

This chain uses TRBV15 with TRBJ1-3, with a tentative D call TRBD1 (6 bases). This CDR3 has 14 residues. V lost 3 bases and J lost 4, with 10 bases in between. Germline V CDR1 and CDR2: LNHNV, YYDKDF (reference sequence). The CDR3 sequence: CATSRPGTGNTIYF. The CDR3 nucleotides are TGTGCCACCAGCAGGCCAGGGACAGGAAACACCATATATTTT.

The gene calls are TRBV5-6 and TRBJ2-5, with D possibly being TRBD2 (5 bases). V shed 6 bases and J shed 0 bases, with 12 bases lying between them. There are 14 residues in the CDR3. The germline CDR1 and CDR2 sequences are SGHDT and YYEEEE. CDR3 in amino acids: CASIYGVYQETQYF. The CDR3 bases are TGTGCCAGCATATACGGGGTGTACCAAGAGACCCAGTACTTC.

The gene calls are TRBV10-3 and TRBJ1-2; no definite D call. In germline, CDR1 is ENHRY, CDR2 SYGVKD. V lost 4 bases to trimming and J lost 6 bases, with 9 bases between them. This CDR3 spans 12 amino acids. The CDR3 DNA follows: TGTGCCATCAGTGCCCGCGAGGATGGCTACACCTTC. This sequence encodes CAISAREDGYTF.

This clone was counted once. This sequence joins TRBV27 and TRBJ1-6; D may be TRBD1 (5 bases). The CDR3 is 14 amino acids. Germline loops: CDR1 MNHEY, CDR2 SMNVEV (reference sequence). V lost 5 bases and J lost 6, with 11 bases in between. CDR3 nucleotide sequence: TGTGCCAGCAGTCCATGGACATTTAATTCACCCCTCCACTTT. This encodes CASSPWTFNSPLHF.

The J gene is TRBJ2-3, the V gene TRBV5-1, with D possibly TRBD2 on 6 matching bases. The germline V gene has CDR1 SGHRS and CDR2 YFSETQ. With 0 bases removed from V and 1 base from J, the gap between germline ends came to 6 bases. This CDR3 comprises 14 residues. Here the CDR3 DNA reads TGCGCCAGCAGCTTGGCGGGGGGCACAGATACGCAGTATTTT. Amino acid sequence: CASSLAGGTDTQYF.

This clone was seen more than once but under ten times. The rearrangement joins TRBV18 to TRBJ2-7, with a weak D call TRBD1 (6 bases). CDR1 and CDR2 from the germline V gene are KGHSH and LQKENI. V was cut by 8 bases and J by 0 bases, with 14 bases left in between. The CDR3 sequence is 14 residues long. CDR3 residues: CASKRGGPSYEQYF. The CDR3 DNA follows: TGTGCCAGCAAACGAGGGGGTCCCTCCTACGAGCAGTACTTC.

V gene TRBV11-2 combines with J gene TRBJ2-3; 9 bases match TRBD1. This CDR3 spans 17 amino acids. Trimming cost V 2 bases and J 6 bases; bases outside gene matches: 12. Germline lookup yields CDR1 SGHAT and CDR2 FQNNGV. The CDR3 nucleotides are TGTGCCAGCAGCTTAATCGGGTGGACAGGGGAAGGCGATACGCAGTATTTT. Translated: CASSLIGWTGEGDTQYF.

The chain employs TRBV20-1 and TRBJ2-5; D call uncertain. V lost 3 bases and J lost 2, with 13 bases in between. The CDR3 contains 14 residues. CDR1 is DFQATT and CDR2 is SNEGSKA in the germline V gene (reference sequence). The CDR3 is CSASGIGEQETQYF. CDR3 nucleotide sequence: TGCAGTGCTAGTGGGATCGGAGAGCAAGAGACCCAGTACTTC.

The J gene is TRBJ2-1, the V gene TRBV10-3; no clear D gene. CDR1 and CDR2 (germline): ENHRY, SYGVKD. V lost 8 bases to trimming and J lost 9 bases, with 11 bases between them. There are 11 residues in the CDR3. This chain's CDR3 is CAILIGGEQFF. CDR3 coding DNA: TGTGCCATCCTTATCGGCGGTGAGCAGTTCTTC.

This clone was observed a few times. J is TRBJ1-4 and V is TRBV7-9, with D hard to call. Germline assignment: CDR1 SEHNR and CDR2 FQNEAQ (reference sequence). Trimming took off 0 bases at V and 7 bases at J, with 12 bases between the two ends. The CDR3 has 15 amino acids. CDR3 sequence: CASSLAGVFGEKLFF. CDR3 DNA sequence: TGTGCCAGCAGCTTAGCCGGGGTATTTGGTGAAAAACTGTTTTTT.

The V call is TRBV15, the J call TRBJ1-4; D gene uncertain. CDR1 is LNHNV and CDR2 is YYDKDF in the germline V gene (reference sequence). This CDR3 region has 15 residues. V was pared by 4 bases and J by 4 bases, with 13 bases between. CDR3 coding DNA: TGTGCCACCAGCATTGAGAGGGTTGGTAATGAAAAACTGTTTTTT. This translates into CATSIERVGNEKLFF.

This clone was counted a few times. The chain employs TRBV2 and TRBJ1-3; D may be TRBD1 (5 bases). Germline CDR1 and CDR2: SNHLY and FYNNEI. The CDR3 runs 14 residues. With 6 bases removed from V and 0 bases from J, the gap between germline ends came to 9 bases. The CDR3 DNA reads TGTGCCAGCAGGGCCGGGGGCTCTGGAAACACCATATATTTT. Translating it yields CASRAGGSGNTIYF.

The rearrangement links TRBV27 to TRBJ1-3; D is ambiguous. The CDR3 totals 17 residues. Deletions cut 0 bases from V and 0 bases from J, with 12 bases between. Germline CDR1 and CDR2: MNHEY and SMNVEV (reference sequence). The CDR3 reads CASSLSGIPSSGNTIYF. CDR3 coding DNA: TGTGCCAGCAGTTTATCGGGCATTCCGAGCTCTGGAAACACCATATATTTT.

This chain connects TRBV28 to TRBJ2-1; 7 nucleotides match TRBD2. The CDR3 spans 16 residues. V gave up 3 bases and J gave up 5 bases; unmatched junction bases: 10. The germline CDR1 and CDR2 sequences are MDHEN and SYDVKM. CDR3 in DNA: TGTGCCAGCAGTTTTAGTACGCGGGGGTCCAACAATGAGCAGTTCTTC. Translation: CASSFSTRGSNNEQFF.

The chain uses TRBV4-2 and TRBJ1-3; D is perhaps TRBD1 (6 bases). The CDR3 extends over 16 amino acids. In germline, CDR1 is LGHNA, CDR2 YNFKEQ. V was cut by 3 bases and J by 2 bases, with 14 bases left in between. The DNA of the CDR3 is TGTGCCAGCAGCCAGTCAGGGGCTTTAGCTGGAAACACCATATATTTT. Protein product: CASSQSGALAGNTIYF.

V gene TRBV18 combines with J gene TRBJ2-7, with 7 bases identical to TRBD1. The length of the CDR3 is 13 residues. The V gene end was trimmed by 3 bases and the J gene end by 6 bases; junction bases not matched to a gene: 5. From germline, CDR1 is KGHSH and CDR2 LQKENI. The chain's CDR3 is CASSPSTGSEQYF. The CDR3 DNA sequence: TGTGCCAGCTCACCTTCGACAGGGAGCGAGCAGTACTTC.